These 2 T cell receptor beta chains share one sample of origin, sequenced in a study of identical twins. TCRdb itself ran the 5' RACE reads through MiXCR, one entry per CDR3 protein. The data contain 240,000 or so distinct CDR3 sequences, 10% to 15% of them seen just once; the ten biggest clones take up approximately 4%. Separately, the same data were catalogued under a study of yellow fever vaccine responses in identical twins.

The sample consisted of memory (CD45RO+) T cells sorted from blood. These TCRs come from a woman under 30 in good health.

This chain uses TRBV20-1 with TRBJ2-5; unclear D gene. Trimming removed 1 base from V and 4 bases from J, with 16 bases in between. The V gene's germline CDR1 is DFQATT and CDR2 SNEGSKA (reference sequence). The CDR3 runs to 15 residues. The CDR3 region has the DNA TGCAGTGCTAGAGCTCCGGTGGGCCCCTTAGAGACCCAGTACTTC. Translated, it gives CSARAPVGPLETQYF.

This clonotype was observed a few times. The CDR3: CASSLEQGVANTQYF. CDR3 coding DNA: TGCGCCAGCAGCTTGGAACAGGGGGTGGCAAATACGCAGTATTTT. The chain carries TRBV5-1 and TRBJ2-3; 8 positions match TRBD1. CDR1 is SGHRS and CDR2 is YFSETQ in the germline V gene. The CDR3 sequence is 15 residues long. The trim removed 0 bases at V and 7 bases at J, leaving 7 bases unmatched.